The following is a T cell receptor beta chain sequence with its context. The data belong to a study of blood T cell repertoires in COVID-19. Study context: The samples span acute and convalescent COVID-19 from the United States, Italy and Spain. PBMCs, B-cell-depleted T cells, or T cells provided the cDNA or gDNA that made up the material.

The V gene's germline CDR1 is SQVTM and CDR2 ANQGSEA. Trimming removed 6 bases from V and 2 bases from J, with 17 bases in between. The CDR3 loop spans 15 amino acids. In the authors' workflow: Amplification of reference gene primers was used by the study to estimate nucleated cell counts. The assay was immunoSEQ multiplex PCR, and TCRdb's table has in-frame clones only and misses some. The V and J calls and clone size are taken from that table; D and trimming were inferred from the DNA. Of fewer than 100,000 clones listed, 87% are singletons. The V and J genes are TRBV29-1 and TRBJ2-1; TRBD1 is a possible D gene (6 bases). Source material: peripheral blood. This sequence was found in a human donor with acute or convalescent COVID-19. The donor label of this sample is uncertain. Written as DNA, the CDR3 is TGCAGCGTCCTCGGAATACAGGGACCCTACAATGAGCAGTTCTTC. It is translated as CSVLGIQGPYNEQFF.